These T cell receptor beta chains were read from a single sample in a study of blood T cell repertoires in COVID-19. The table came from immunoSEQ multiplex PCR; TCRdb's copy has only in-frame clones and leaves some out. The top ten clones hold around 1.2% of a sample with 210,000 or so clones, roughly 94% of them seen once. Sample: peripheral blood. These receptors were collected from a young man with acute or convalescent COVID-19. Each CDR3 is given with its conserved first and last residue.

TRBV4-1	TRBJ1-4	CASSQDRVQSLGTNEKLFF
TRBV6-5	TRBJ1-2	CASGAAGGDGYTF
TRBV7-6	TRBJ2-5	CASSSDRVFQETQYF
TRBV12-3/TRBV12-4	TRBJ2-7	CASSTGGTYEQYF
TRBV7-9	TRBJ2-7	CATIPLAGGRSGEQYF
TRBV5-1	TRBJ1-1	CASSAGTGDTEAFF
TRBV6-5	TRBJ1-2	CASRGGGDRRDGYTF
TRBV7-3	TRBJ2-7	CASSSGISSGEQYF
TRBV5-1	TRBJ2-2	CASSLAKIRTGPGTGELFF
TRBV10-1	TRBJ2-5	CASTTYLNGGSKKETQYF
TRBV5-1	TRBJ1-6	CASSLEGHSSYNSPLHF
TRBV5-5	TRBJ2-3	CASSSGHRTDTQYF
TRBV28	TRBJ1-4	CASRTSGGRATNEKLFF
TRBV2	TRBJ2-1	CASSDRGFNEQFF
TRBV18	TRBJ2-3	CASSVTLTDTQYF
TRBV30	TRBJ2-5	CAWSVAGGVKTQYF